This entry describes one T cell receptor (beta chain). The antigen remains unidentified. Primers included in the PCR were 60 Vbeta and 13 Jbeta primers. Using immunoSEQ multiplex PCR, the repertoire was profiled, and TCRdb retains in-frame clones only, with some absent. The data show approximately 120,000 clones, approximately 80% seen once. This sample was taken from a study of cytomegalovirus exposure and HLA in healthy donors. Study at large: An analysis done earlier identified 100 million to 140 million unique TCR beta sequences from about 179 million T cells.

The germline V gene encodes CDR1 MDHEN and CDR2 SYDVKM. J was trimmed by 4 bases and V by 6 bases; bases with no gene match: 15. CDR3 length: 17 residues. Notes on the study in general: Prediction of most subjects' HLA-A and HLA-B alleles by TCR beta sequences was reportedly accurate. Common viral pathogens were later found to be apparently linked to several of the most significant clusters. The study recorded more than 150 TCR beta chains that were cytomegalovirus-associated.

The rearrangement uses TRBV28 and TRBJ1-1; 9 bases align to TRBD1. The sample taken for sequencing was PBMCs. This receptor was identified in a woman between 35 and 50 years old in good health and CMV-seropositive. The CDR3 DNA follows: TGTGCCAGCAGACACCCTTGGGACAGGGTAGGGTTCACTGAAGCTTTCTTT. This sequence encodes CASRHPWDRVGFTEAFF.